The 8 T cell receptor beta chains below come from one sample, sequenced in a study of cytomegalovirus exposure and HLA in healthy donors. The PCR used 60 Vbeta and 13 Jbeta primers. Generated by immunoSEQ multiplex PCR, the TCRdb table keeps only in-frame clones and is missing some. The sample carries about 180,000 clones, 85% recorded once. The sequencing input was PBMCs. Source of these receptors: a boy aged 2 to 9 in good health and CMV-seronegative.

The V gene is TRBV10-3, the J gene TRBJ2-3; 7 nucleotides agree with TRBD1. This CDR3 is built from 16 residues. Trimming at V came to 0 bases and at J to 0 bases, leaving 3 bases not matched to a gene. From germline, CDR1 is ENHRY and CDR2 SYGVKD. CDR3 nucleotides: TGTGCCATCAGTGAGTCGGGACAGTCTAGCACAGATACGCAGTATTTT. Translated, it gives CAISESGQSSTDTQYF.

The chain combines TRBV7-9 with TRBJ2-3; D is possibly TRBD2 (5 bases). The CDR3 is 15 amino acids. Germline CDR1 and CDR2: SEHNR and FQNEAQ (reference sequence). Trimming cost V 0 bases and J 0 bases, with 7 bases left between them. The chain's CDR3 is CASSLASGSTDTQYF. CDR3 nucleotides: TGTGCCAGCAGCTTAGCCAGCGGAAGCACAGATACGCAGTATTTT.

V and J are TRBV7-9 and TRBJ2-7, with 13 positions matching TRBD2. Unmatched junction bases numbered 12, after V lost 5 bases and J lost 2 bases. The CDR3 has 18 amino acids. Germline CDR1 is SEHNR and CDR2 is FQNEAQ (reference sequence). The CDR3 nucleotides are TGTGCCAGCAGCCCTACACTGGGACTAGCGGGACCCCCCTACGAGCAGTACTTC. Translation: CASSPTLGLAGPPYEQYF. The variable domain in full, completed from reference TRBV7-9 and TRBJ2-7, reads DTGVSQNPRHKITKRGQNVTFRCDPISEHNRLYWYRQTLGQGPEFLTYFQNEAQLEKSRLLSDRFSAERPKGSFSTLEIQRTEQGDSAMYLCASSPTLGLAGPPYEQYFGPGTRLTVT.

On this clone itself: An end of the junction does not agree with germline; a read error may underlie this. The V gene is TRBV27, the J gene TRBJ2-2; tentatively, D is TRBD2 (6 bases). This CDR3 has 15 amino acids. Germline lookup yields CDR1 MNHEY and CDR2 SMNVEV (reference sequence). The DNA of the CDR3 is TGTGCCAGCAGTTTTGGGACTGCGAACGCCGGGGAGCTGTTTTTT. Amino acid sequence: CASSFGTANAGELFF.

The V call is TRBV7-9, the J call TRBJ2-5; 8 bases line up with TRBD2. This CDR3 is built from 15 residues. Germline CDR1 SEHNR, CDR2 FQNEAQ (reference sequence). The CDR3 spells CAISREGQGSETQYF. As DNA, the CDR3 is TGTGCTATCTCACGGGAGGGCCAGGGATCGGAGACCCAGTACTTC.

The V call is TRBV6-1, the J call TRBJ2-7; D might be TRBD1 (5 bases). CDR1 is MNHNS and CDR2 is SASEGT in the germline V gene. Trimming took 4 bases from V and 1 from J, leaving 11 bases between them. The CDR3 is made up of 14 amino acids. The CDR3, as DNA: TGTGCCAGCAGTGCTACTGGGGCGTCCTACGAGCAGTACGTC. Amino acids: CASSATGASYEQYV.

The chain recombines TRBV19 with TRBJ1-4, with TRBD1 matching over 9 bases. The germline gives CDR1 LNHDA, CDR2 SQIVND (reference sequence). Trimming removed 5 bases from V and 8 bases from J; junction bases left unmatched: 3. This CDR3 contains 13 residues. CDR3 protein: CASSLQGAEKLFF. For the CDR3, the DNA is TGTGCCAGTAGTCTACAGGGGGCCGAAAAACTGTTTTTT.

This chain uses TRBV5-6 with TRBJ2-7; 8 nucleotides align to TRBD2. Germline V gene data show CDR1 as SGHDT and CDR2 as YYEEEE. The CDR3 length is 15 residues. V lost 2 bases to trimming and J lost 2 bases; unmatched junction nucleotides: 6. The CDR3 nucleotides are TGTGCCAGCAGCTTACCGGGACTAGGGGCCTACGAGCAGTACTTC. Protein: CASSLPGLGAYEQYF.